The next 5 T cell receptor beta chains were all read from a single sample in a study of T-cell memory formation after mild COVID-19 (dated by TCRdb to the early 2020s). Library method: 5' RACE. The sequencer listed for this sample is Illumina NovaSeq 6000. Clones were called with MiXCR by TCRdb after fastp trimmed the public reads at Q25, and only in-frame beta chains were retained. Merged by CDR3 protein, the rows form single entries marked with the most common genes and DNA. Across this sample there are around 53,000 distinct CDR3 sequences, with 12% seen only once. Roughly a quarter of the sample lies in the top ten. Sequencing was done on a sample of PBMCs or a T cell subset sorted from them (not recorded which). These receptors originate from a man younger than 30 who had mild COVID-19 (a few samples of this study predate the infection). The sample titles of this study are shuffled in the database, so cell type and time point are left out; the donor was told from shared clones.

This clonotype showed up many times. The chain has TRBV4-3 and TRBJ1-4; possibly TRBD1 for D (5 bases). CDR1 is LGHNA, CDR2 YSLEER, per germline. This CDR3 contains 16 residues. Trimming removed 4 bases from V and 4 bases from J, with 16 bases in between. The CDR3 DNA is TGCGCCAGCAGCCCAAACGAGGGGTCGGGTAATGAAAAACTGTTTTTT. This translates into CASSPNEGSGNEKLFF.

This clonotype occurred many times. The chain recombines TRBV28 with TRBJ2-1, with a weak D call TRBD2 (6 bases). Trimming removed 8 bases at V and 9 bases at J, with 23 bases between. The CDR3 has 15 residues. Germline V gene lookup returns CDR1 MDHEN and CDR2 SYDVKM. The CDR3 sequence is CASHSLARVRGEQFF. The CDR3 bases are TGTGCCAGCCATTCCCTAGCGAGGGTGAGGGGTGAGCAGTTCTTC. The variable domain in full, completed from reference TRBV28 and TRBJ2-1, reads DVKVTQSSRYLVKRTGEKVFLECVQDMDHENMFWYRQDPGLGLRLIYFSYDVKMKEKGDIPEGYSVSREKKERFSLILESASTNQTSMYLCASHSLARVRGEQFFGPGTRLTVL.

This clonotype appeared a few times. This chain links TRBV10-3 with TRBJ2-7; D gene unclear. Trimming pared 10 bases from V and 4 bases from J, leaving 14 bases between. Germline values: CDR1 ENHRY, CDR2 SYGVKD. CDR3 length equals 12 residues. The DNA of the CDR3 is TGTGCCACGGAAAGTACTGGTTACGAGCAGTACTTC. Translating it yields CATESTGYEQYF.

This clonotype was recorded at least ten times. The chain couples TRBV2 to TRBJ2-1; D is perhaps TRBD1 or TRBD2 (5 bases each). Trimming removed 0 bases from V and 0 bases from J, with 9 bases in between. This CDR3 has 16 residues. Per the germline V gene, CDR1 is SNHLY and CDR2 is FYNNEI. The CDR3 loop reads CASSEAQRGSYNEQFF. The CDR3 nucleotides are TGTGCCAGCAGTGAAGCTCAGAGGGGCTCCTACAATGAGCAGTTCTTC.

This clonotype was counted a few times. The chain employs TRBV6-5 and TRBJ2-3; TRBD2 aligns across 8 bases. V was pared by 8 bases and J by 0 bases, with 7 bases of the junction left unmatched. The CDR3 has 15 residues. Germline V gene sequence: CDR1 MNHEY, CDR2 SVGAGI. The CDR3 spells CASSLGGGSTDTQYF. The CDR3 DNA reads as TGTGCCAGCTCCCTTGGCGGGGGGAGCACAGATACGCAGTATTTT.